The rows below give T cell receptor beta chains drawn from one sample of a study of control samples from healthy donors and cancer patients. The data were produced by immunoSEQ multiplex PCR, yet TCRdb's version contains in-frame clones alone and is incomplete. The sample holds 45,000 to 60,000 clones, approximately 92% seen once. Sequencing was carried out using PBMCs. The receptor set was obtained from a man aged 30-40 years with colorectal cancer. The CDR3 runs from the conserved cysteine through the conserved F or W. Fields, in order: D gene, clone size, J gene, V gene, CDR3 protein, CDR3 DNA. A D gene is named only where the DNA matches it firmly. Size tells how often a clone was seen (once, few, many) or the class of an expanded clone, and some rows leave it out.

d_gene: -; abundance: once; j_gene: TRBJ1-1; v_gene: TRBV7-9; CDR3aa: CASSSLWSEAFF; CDR3nt: TGTGCCAGCAGCTCTTTGTGGTCTGAAGCTTTCTTT
d_gene: -; abundance: -; j_gene: TRBJ2-1; v_gene: TRBV24-1; CDR3aa: CATSEWDNEQFF; CDR3nt: TGTGCCACCAGTGAATGGGACAATGAGCAGTTCTTC
d_gene: -; abundance: -; j_gene: TRBJ1-6; v_gene: TRBV5-1; CDR3aa: CASRPIGLGSPLHF; CDR3nt: TGCGCCAGCAGGCCAATCGGGTTAGGTTCACCCCTCCACTTT
d_gene: -; abundance: -; j_gene: TRBJ2-3; v_gene: TRBV9; CDR3aa: CASSVEGQGRGTQYF; CDR3nt: TGTGCCAGCAGCGTAGAGGGGCAGGGGCGAGGTACGCAGTATTTT
d_gene: TRBD1; abundance: -; j_gene: TRBJ1-2; v_gene: TRBV5-1; CDR3aa: CASSLTGGDNYGYTF; CDR3nt: TGCGCCAGCAGCCTAACAGGGGGCGATAACTATGGCTACACCTTC
d_gene: -; abundance: -; j_gene: TRBJ2-7; v_gene: TRBV7-8; CDR3aa: CASSLVVSNYEQYF; CDR3nt: TGTGCCAGCAGCTTAGTTGTCAGCAACTACGAGCAGTACTTC
d_gene: TRBD1; abundance: -; j_gene: TRBJ1-5; v_gene: TRBV2; CDR3aa: CASSWVIGGGGNQPQHF; CDR3nt: TGTGCCAGCAGTTGGGTTATAGGAGGGGGCGGTAATCAGCCCCAGCATTTT
d_gene: -; abundance: -; j_gene: TRBJ2-1; v_gene: TRBV13; CDR3aa: CASSLIGRYNEQFF; CDR3nt: TGTGCCAGCAGCTTAATCGGACGATACAATGAGCAGTTCTTC
d_gene: -; abundance: -; j_gene: TRBJ2-2; v_gene: TRBV7-9; CDR3aa: CASSSVANTGELFF; CDR3nt: TGTGCCAGCAGCTCAGTTGCTAACACCGGGGAGCTGTTTTTT
d_gene: -; abundance: -; j_gene: TRBJ2-2; v_gene: TRBV9; CDR3aa: CASSVGQRNTGELFF; CDR3nt: TGTGCCAGCAGCGTAGGCCAGAGGAACACCGGGGAGCTGTTTTTT
d_gene: -; abundance: -; j_gene: TRBJ2-1; v_gene: TRBV6-2/TRBV6-3; CDR3aa: CASSSSQSSYNEQFF; CDR3nt: TGTGCCAGCAGTTCATCGCAGAGCTCCTACAATGAGCAGTTCTTC
d_gene: -; abundance: -; j_gene: TRBJ1-2; v_gene: TRBV20-1; CDR3aa: CSASETVEGGYTF; CDR3nt: TGCAGTGCTAGTGAGACCGTGGAGGGTGGCTACACCTTC
d_gene: -; abundance: -; j_gene: TRBJ1-2; v_gene: TRBV12-3/TRBV12-4; CDR3aa: CASSLRDDTGYTF; CDR3nt: TGTGCCAGCAGTTTACGGGACGATACAGGCTACACCTTC
d_gene: TRBD2; abundance: -; j_gene: TRBJ2-1; v_gene: TRBV2; CDR3aa: CASSEGLAVYNEQFF; CDR3nt: TGTGCCAGCAGTGAAGGTCTAGCGGTGTACAATGAGCAGTTCTTC
d_gene: -; abundance: -; j_gene: TRBJ2-3; v_gene: TRBV5-1; CDR3aa: CASSSSTDTQYF; CDR3nt: TGCGCCAGCAGTTCATCCACAGATACGCAGTATTTT
d_gene: -; abundance: -; j_gene: TRBJ2-2; v_gene: TRBV2; CDR3aa: CASSAQGQNTGELFF; CDR3nt: TGTGCCAGCAGCGCCCAGGGACAGAACACCGGGGAGCTGTTTTTT
d_gene: TRBD1; abundance: -; j_gene: TRBJ2-7; v_gene: TRBV6-5; CDR3aa: CASKRQGAREQYF; CDR3nt: TGTGCCAGCAAGAGACAGGGGGCGAGGGAGCAGTACTTC
d_gene: -; abundance: -; j_gene: TRBJ1-1; v_gene: TRBV2; CDR3aa: CASLWEGGTEAFF; CDR3nt: TGTGCCAGCTTGTGGGAAGGTGGCACTGAAGCTTTCTTT
d_gene: -; abundance: once; j_gene: TRBJ1-4; v_gene: TRBV27; CDR3aa: CASSTRDIGEKLFF; CDR3nt: TGTGCCAGCAGTACCCGGGACATCGGTGAAAAACTGTTTTTT
d_gene: -; abundance: -; j_gene: TRBJ1-1; v_gene: TRBV12-5; CDR3aa: CASGLFPGRRDEAFF; CDR3nt: TGTGCTAGTGGTTTGTTCCCCGGCAGAAGGGATGAAGCTTTCTTT
d_gene: -; abundance: -; j_gene: TRBJ2-2; v_gene: TRBV5-4; CDR3aa: CASSPSLGTGELFF; CDR3nt: TGTGCCAGCAGCCCCTCTTTGGGAACCGGGGAGCTGTTTTTT
d_gene: -; abundance: once; j_gene: TRBJ2-1; v_gene: TRBV25-1; CDR3aa: CASRGGRPDSYNEQFF; CDR3nt: TGTGCCAGCAGAGGAGGGCGGCCGGACTCCTACAATGAGCAGTTCTTC
d_gene: TRBD1; abundance: -; j_gene: TRBJ1-5; v_gene: TRBV4-1; CDR3aa: CASSHIGTGSNQPQHF; CDR3nt: TGCGCCAGCAGCCACATAGGGACAGGGAGCAATCAGCCCCAGCATTTT
d_gene: TRBD1; abundance: -; j_gene: TRBJ1-5; v_gene: TRBV5-6; CDR3aa: CASSLGDRGRPQHF; CDR3nt: TGTGCCAGCAGCTTGGGCGACAGGGGCCGGCCCCAGCATTTT
d_gene: -; abundance: -; j_gene: TRBJ1-2; v_gene: TRBV30; CDR3aa: CAWAAGGRYTF; CDR3nt: TGTGCCTGGGCAGCGGGTGGGAGGTACACCTTC
d_gene: TRBD1; abundance: once; j_gene: TRBJ2-1; v_gene: TRBV10-2; CDR3aa: CASSLQGARNEQFF; CDR3nt: TGCGCCAGCAGCCTACAGGGGGCTCGAAATGAGCAGTTCTTC
d_gene: -; abundance: -; j_gene: TRBJ2-2; v_gene: TRBV7-9; CDR3aa: CASSFDTGTGELFF; CDR3nt: TGTGCCAGCAGCTTCGACACCGGCACCGGGGAGCTGTTTTTT
d_gene: -; abundance: -; j_gene: TRBJ1-5; v_gene: TRBV12-3/TRBV12-4; CDR3aa: CASSSGSNQPQHF; CDR3nt: TGTGCCAGCAGTTCGGGGAGCAATCAGCCCCAGCATTTT
d_gene: TRBD1; abundance: -; j_gene: TRBJ1-2; v_gene: TRBV18; CDR3aa: CASSPVGQTYYGYTF; CDR3nt: TGTGCCAGCTCACCAGTGGGACAGACCTACTATGGCTACACCTTC
d_gene: -; abundance: -; j_gene: TRBJ1-1; v_gene: TRBV30; CDR3aa: CAWRSGQSTEAFF; CDR3nt: TGTGCCTGGAGATCGGGTCAGAGCACTGAAGCTTTCTTT
d_gene: TRBD1; abundance: -; j_gene: TRBJ2-1; v_gene: TRBV5-4; CDR3aa: CASRYPGQPNNEQFF; CDR3nt: TGTGCCAGCAGATACCCGGGACAGCCAAACAATGAGCAGTTCTTC
d_gene: -; abundance: -; j_gene: TRBJ2-1; v_gene: TRBV19; CDR3aa: CASSRGRSFGNEQFF; CDR3nt: TGTGCCAGTAGTAGGGGCAGGAGTTTTGGCAATGAGCAGTTCTTC
d_gene: -; abundance: -; j_gene: TRBJ2-7; v_gene: TRBV7-9; CDR3aa: CASSSGQGRLSEQYF; CDR3nt: TGTGCCAGCAGCTCAGGGCAGGGCAGGCTGAGCGAGCAGTACTTC
d_gene: TRBD1; abundance: once; j_gene: TRBJ2-7; v_gene: TRBV6-5; CDR3aa: CASGRQGFEQYF; CDR3nt: TGTGCCAGCGGGCGACAGGGGTTCGAGCAGTACTTC
d_gene: TRBD1; abundance: -; j_gene: TRBJ2-4; v_gene: TRBV19; CDR3aa: CASSILRTGGGNIQYF; CDR3nt: TGTGCCAGTAGTATTCTTAGGACAGGCGGAGGAAACATTCAGTACTTC
d_gene: -; abundance: -; j_gene: TRBJ2-7; v_gene: TRBV7-9; CDR3aa: CASSFSDRFFPYEQYF; CDR3nt: TGTGCCAGCAGCTTCTCAGACAGGTTTTTCCCCTACGAGCAGTACTTC
d_gene: TRBD1; abundance: -; j_gene: TRBJ1-2; v_gene: TRBV5-4; CDR3aa: CASSLVQGARYGYTF; CDR3nt: TGTGCCAGCAGCTTGGTACAGGGGGCGCGGTATGGCTACACCTTC
d_gene: -; abundance: -; j_gene: TRBJ1-4; v_gene: TRBV12-3/TRBV12-4; CDR3aa: CASSLGPGKLFF; CDR3nt: TGTGCCAGCAGTTTAGGTCCGGGGAAACTGTTTTTT
d_gene: -; abundance: few; j_gene: TRBJ1-2; v_gene: TRBV5-8; CDR3aa: CASSLYRVTEIYGYTF; CDR3nt: TGTGCCAGCAGCTTATACAGGGTAACGGAGATCTATGGCTACACCTTC
d_gene: -; abundance: -; j_gene: TRBJ1-6; v_gene: TRBV3-1/TRBV3-2; CDR3aa: CASSQEYRNNSPLHF; CDR3nt: TGTGCCAGCAGCCAAGAATACAGGAATAATTCACCCCTCCACTTT
d_gene: -; abundance: -; j_gene: TRBJ1-5; v_gene: TRBV4-3; CDR3aa: CASSPGRGRQPQHF; CDR3nt: TGCGCCAGCAGCCCCGGGAGGGGTCGGCAGCCCCAGCATTTT
d_gene: -; abundance: -; j_gene: TRBJ2-3; v_gene: TRBV5-4; CDR3aa: CASSLPGPGTDTQYF; CDR3nt: TGTGCCAGCAGCTTGCCTGGTCCGGGCACAGATACGCAGTATTTT
d_gene: -; abundance: -; j_gene: TRBJ2-5; v_gene: TRBV24-1; CDR3aa: CATSDLVTPRETQYF; CDR3nt: TGTGCCACCAGTGACCTCGTTACTCCTAGGGAGACCCAGTACTTC
d_gene: -; abundance: -; j_gene: TRBJ1-1; v_gene: TRBV7-9; CDR3aa: CASSFETALNTEAFF; CDR3nt: TGTGCCAGCAGCTTTGAAACCGCATTGAACACTGAAGCTTTCTTT
d_gene: TRBD1; abundance: -; j_gene: TRBJ1-4; v_gene: TRBV15; CDR3aa: CATSRDPTGGVRKLFF; CDR3nt: TGTGCCACCAGCAGAGACCCGACAGGGGGCGTTCGAAAACTGTTTTTT
d_gene: TRBD1; abundance: -; j_gene: TRBJ2-1; v_gene: TRBV7-6; CDR3aa: CASSHPGQGNEQFF; CDR3nt: TGTGCCAGCAGCCACCCGGGACAGGGAAATGAGCAGTTCTTC
d_gene: -; abundance: -; j_gene: TRBJ2-5; v_gene: TRBV5-6; CDR3aa: CASSLGSGLQETQYF; CDR3nt: TGTGCCAGCAGCTTGGGTTCGGGTCTACAAGAGACCCAGTACTTC
d_gene: TRBD2; abundance: -; j_gene: TRBJ2-3; v_gene: TRBV5-6; CDR3aa: CASTFIAGGGTDTQYF; CDR3nt: TGTGCCAGCACTTTTATTGCGGGGGGCGGCACAGATACGCAGTATTTT
d_gene: -; abundance: -; j_gene: TRBJ1-3; v_gene: TRBV5-1; CDR3aa: CASSLNLGISGNTIYF; CDR3nt: TGCGCCAGCAGCTTGAATTTAGGCATCTCTGGAAACACCATATATTTT
d_gene: TRBD2; abundance: -; j_gene: TRBJ2-3; v_gene: TRBV11-2; CDR3aa: CASSFSGGVSTDTQYF; CDR3nt: TGTGCCAGCAGCTTTAGCGGGGGGGTTAGCACAGATACGCAGTATTTT
d_gene: TRBD1; abundance: -; j_gene: TRBJ2-3; v_gene: TRBV14; CDR3aa: CASSQELRTGSTDTQYF; CDR3nt: TGTGCCAGCAGCCAAGAACTACGGACAGGGAGCACAGATACGCAGTATTTT
d_gene: TRBD1; abundance: -; j_gene: TRBJ1-5; v_gene: TRBV7-2; CDR3aa: CASSLESGTGKYAMQPQHF; CDR3nt: TGTGCCAGCAGCTTAGAGTCGGGGACAGGGAAGTACGCCATGCAGCCCCAGCATTTT
d_gene: -; abundance: -; j_gene: TRBJ1-4; v_gene: TRBV4-1; CDR3aa: CASSQAKGLLNPANEKLFF; CDR3nt: TGCGCCAGCAGCCAAGCAAAGGGGCTACTTAATCCGGCTAATGAAAAACTGTTTTTT
d_gene: -; abundance: -; j_gene: TRBJ2-3; v_gene: TRBV29-1; CDR3aa: CSVGPGHNTDTQYF; CDR3nt: TGCAGCGTTGGTCCGGGACACAACACAGATACGCAGTATTTT
d_gene: -; abundance: -; j_gene: TRBJ2-1; v_gene: TRBV5-1; CDR3aa: CASSVGDNWGNEQFF; CDR3nt: TGCGCCAGCAGCGTCGGGGATAACTGGGGCAATGAGCAGTTCTTC
d_gene: -; abundance: -; j_gene: TRBJ2-1; v_gene: TRBV19; CDR3aa: CASSSGGLSYNEQFF; CDR3nt: TGTGCCAGTAGTAGCGGGGGCCTCTCCTACAATGAGCAGTTCTTC
d_gene: -; abundance: -; j_gene: TRBJ2-1; v_gene: TRBV18; CDR3aa: CASSLVSGVNNEQFF; CDR3nt: TGTGCCAGCTCACTTGTTAGCGGTGTAAACAATGAGCAGTTCTTC
d_gene: -; abundance: -; j_gene: TRBJ1-5; v_gene: TRBV27; CDR3aa: CASSLKPGHQPQHF; CDR3nt: TGTGCCAGCAGTTTAAAGCCTGGTCATCAGCCCCAGCATTTT
d_gene: -; abundance: -; j_gene: TRBJ1-2; v_gene: TRBV14; CDR3aa: CASSQDTGGFNYGYTF; CDR3nt: TGTGCCAGCAGCCAAGATACGGGGGGCTTTAACTATGGCTACACCTTC
d_gene: -; abundance: -; j_gene: TRBJ1-2; v_gene: TRBV14; CDR3aa: CASSQFYELSGGYTF; CDR3nt: TGTGCCAGCAGCCAATTCTACGAGCTTTCGGGAGGCTACACCTTC